The next 13 T cell receptor beta chains were all read from a single sample in a study of blood T cells in healthy people across ages. Using a J-beta primer mix together with a sample-barcoded 5' primer, a second PCR was run for roughly 6 to 12 cycles. TCRdb fed the 5' RACE reads into MiXCR, producing one record per CDR3 protein. This table has about 800,000 distinct CDR3 sequences, 20% to 25% appearing once. This same sample was also part of a study on T cells of mothers and their children.

Source material: blood. Receptor source: a boy aged 10-17 years in good health.

This clonotype was seen only a few times. The chain recombines TRBV9 with TRBJ2-7, with D possibly TRBD1 on 5 matching bases. Trimming shortened V by 0 bases and J by 6 bases, and 13 bases separated the two germline ends. This CDR3 region has 14 residues. In germline, CDR1 is SGDLS, CDR2 YYNGEE. The CDR3 coding sequence is TGTGCCAGCAGCGTAGAGGGCAGGGCTGGCGAGCAGTACTTC. Translating it yields CASSVEGRAGEQYF.

The sample holds a few counts of this clonotype. The chain links TRBV11-1 to TRBJ2-7; 7 nucleotides line up with TRBD1. The CDR3 is made up of 15 amino acids. With 3 bases clipped from V and 2 bases from J, the junction kept 7 bases outside the gene matches. Per the germline V gene, CDR1 is SGHAT and CDR2 is FQDESV (reference sequence). The CDR3 region has the DNA TGTGCCAGCAGCTTGACAGGGATCCCTCCCTACGAGCAGTACTTC. This gives the protein CASSLTGIPPYEQYF.

This clonotype was seen more than once but under ten times. This chain joins TRBV7-2 and TRBJ2-5; tentatively, D is TRBD2 (7 bases). Germline values: CDR1 SGHTA, CDR2 FQGNSA. The ends were cut back, 2 bases at V and 3 bases at J, with 10 bases in the middle. This CDR3 has 14 amino acids. CDR3 loop: CASSLRGAEETQYF. In nucleotides, the CDR3 is TGTGCCAGCAGCTTACGGGGGGCGGAAGAGACCCAGTACTTC.

The sample holds a few counts of this clonotype. The DNA of the CDR3 is TGTGCCATCCAACGCCTTGGATCGGCTGGGGCCAACGTCCTGACTTTC. Its protein product is CAIQRLGSAGANVLTF. The chain combines TRBV7-9 with TRBJ2-6; D gene ambiguous. The CDR3 runs 16 residues. Per the germline V gene, CDR1 is SEHNR and CDR2 is FQNEAQ (reference sequence). V was cut by 10 bases and J by 2 bases, with 18 bases left in between.

This sequence joins TRBV2 and TRBJ2-5, with 7 positions matching TRBD2. The CDR3 length is 16 residues. Germline CDR1 reads SNHLY; CDR2 reads FYNNEI. V lost 4 bases and J lost 4; bases outside the gene matches: 12. This CDR3 reads CASSGSGGILRETQYF. The DNA for the CDR3 is TGTGCCAGCAGTGGGTCGGGGGGAATTCTCCGAGAGACCCAGTACTTC.

The gene calls are TRBV2 and TRBJ2-5, with D possibly called TRBD1 or TRBD2 (5 bases each). The CDR3 runs to 14 residues. In germline, CDR1 is SNHLY, CDR2 FYNNEI. Deletions cut 7 bases from V and 2 bases from J, with 14 bases between. The CDR3 nucleotides read TGTGCCAGCAACCCAAGGGACGAACAAGAGACCCAGTACTTC. Translation: CASNPRDEQETQYF. Together with reference TRBV2 and TRBJ2-5, the CDR3 gives the full variable domain: EPEVTQTPSHQVTQMGQEVILRCVPISNHLYFYWYRQILGQKVEFLVSFYNNEISEKSEIFDDQFSVERPDGSNFTLKIRSTKLEDSAMYFCASNPRDEQETQYFGPGTRLLVL.

The rearrangement links TRBV5-4 to TRBJ2-5; tentatively, D is TRBD2 (6 bases). Germline loops: CDR1 SGHNT, CDR2 YYREEE (reference sequence). The germline V and J ends were trimmed by 3 bases and 5 bases, with 23 bases remaining between them. This CDR3 contains 17 residues. The CDR3, as DNA: TGTGCCAGCAGCTCGAAAAAGCCGGGACTCCGAAGGGAGACCCAGTACTTC. This codes for CASSSKKPGLRRETQYF. The variable domain in full, completed from reference TRBV5-4 and TRBJ2-5, reads ETGVTQSPTHLIKTRGQQVTLRCSSQSGHNTVSWYQQALGQGPQFIFQYYREEENGRGNFPPRFSGLQFPNYSSELNVNALELDDSALYLCASSSKKPGLRRETQYFGPGTRLLVL.

In this sample, this clonotype turned up a few times. V is TRBV28 and J is TRBJ2-2, with a tentative D call TRBD1 (5 bases). The CDR3 runs 14 residues. Trimming left V 1 base short and J 6 bases short, with 9 bases between. CDR1 MDHEN and CDR2 SYDVKM come from the germline V gene. CDR3 nucleotide sequence: TGTGCCAGCAGTTTATTCAGGGCGGCCGGGGAGCTGTTTTTT. Protein product: CASSLFRAAGELFF.

In regard to this clonotype: The CDR3 does not end in the conserved phenylalanine or tryptophan, so this is likely a read error. This chain links TRBV5-1 with TRBJ1-1; D is perhaps TRBD1 (5 bases). The germline V gene encodes CDR1 SGHRS and CDR2 YFSETQ. Trimming took 4 bases from V and 4 from J, leaving 17 bases between them. The CDR3 sequence is 15 residues long. The DNA for the CDR3 is TGCGCCAGCAGCATGGGCTGGGGGGAGGGCACTGAAGCTTTCCTT. Amino acids: CASSMGWGEGTEAFL.

A few counts support this clonotype. CDR3 in DNA: TGTGCCAGCAGCCCCGGTATCACCTACGAGCAGTACTTC. Amino acid sequence: CASSPGITYEQYF. The chain links TRBV7-9 to TRBJ2-5; no reliable D call. The J call may be mistaken, given a closer DNA end match to TRBJ2-7. The germline V gene has CDR1 SEHNR and CDR2 FQNEAQ (reference sequence). CDR3 length: 13 amino acids.

This chain links TRBV7-9 with TRBJ2-4; D gene ambiguous. The CDR3 has 15 residues. CDR1 is SEHNR, CDR2 FQNEAQ, per germline (reference sequence). V dropped 1 base and J dropped 6 bases, with 13 bases sitting between them. Here the CDR3 DNA reads TGTGCCAGCAGCTTAGTGGCCGCCTCGCCAAACATTCAGTACTTC. Amino acid sequence: CASSLVAASPNIQYF. The full variable domain, completed using reference TRBV7-9 and TRBJ2-4, is DTGVSQNPRHKITKRGQNVTFRCDPISEHNRLYWYRQTLGQGPEFLTYFQNEAQLEKSRLLSDRFSAERPKGSFSTLEIQRTEQGDSAMYLCASSLVAASPNIQYFGAGTRLSVL.

The rearrangement joins TRBV15 to TRBJ2-1; either TRBD1 or TRBD2 may supply D (5 bases each). The CDR3 spans 15 residues. The ends were cut back, 4 bases at V and 5 bases at J, with 15 bases in the middle. Looked up from germline, CDR1 is LNHNV and CDR2 is YYDKDF (reference sequence). The CDR3 loop is CATSTPGLEDNEQFF. CDR3 sequence (DNA): TGTGCCACCAGCACCCCGGGGCTAGAAGACAATGAGCAGTTCTTC.

The CDR3 is CAWLPDWSSGNTIYF. CDR3 coding DNA: TGTGCCTGGTTACCCGACTGGAGCTCTGGAAACACCATATATTTT. The V gene is TRBV30, the J gene TRBJ1-3; D is ambiguous. Germline V lookup: CDR1 GTSNPN, CDR2 SVGIG (reference sequence). The ends were cut back, 5 bases at V and 0 bases at J, with 14 bases in the middle. The length of the CDR3 is 15 residues.